These 24 T cell receptor beta chains were sequenced from one sample in a study of Ad26.COV2.S vaccination and SARS-CoV-2 variants. As to treatment: roughly 19 received Ad26.COV2.S at low or high dose, single or two shots; several received placebo; per-sample allocation not given. Collection of the samples took place on day 63 after the first injection of vaccine or placebo. The method was immunoSEQ multiplex PCR; TCRdb's version includes in-frame clones alone and lacks a portion of them. This table holds about 350,000 clones, less than 90% found once. Sequences were derived from peripheral blood, sampled in a trial of Ad26.COV2.S vaccine versus placebo. These receptors were collected from a person between 18 and 59 years old who received the Ad26.COV2.S COVID-19 vaccine or a placebo.

CDR3 sequence reads: CASSPGGGRSYEQYF. In DNA form, the CDR3 reads TGTGCCAGCAGCCCGGGAGGGGGGAGATCCTACGAGCAGTACTTC. V usage is TRBV6-2 or TRBV6-3 and J usage is TRBJ2-7; 8 nucleotides align to TRBD2. J gave up 1 base and V 6 bases, and 8 bases lay outside the gene matches. Germline V gives CDR1 MNHEY, CDR2 SVGEGT. This CDR3 contains 15 residues.

The chain carries TRBV6-5 and TRBJ2-7; D is ambiguous. V was trimmed by 7 bases and J by 0 bases, leaving 10 bases between them. CDR1 MNHEY and CDR2 SVGAGI come from the germline V gene. CDR3 length equals 13 residues. The CDR3 bases are TGTGCCAGCAAAGACCGGGTCTCCTACGAGCAGTACTTC. This codes for CASKDRVSYEQYF.

The V gene is TRBV7-3, the J gene TRBJ2-7; 9 bases match TRBD2. The CDR3 is made up of 14 amino acids. CDR1 is SGHTA, CDR2 FQGTGA, per germline. The V segment lost 5 bases and the J segment 6 bases; nucleotides outside the gene matches: 8. CDR3 in DNA: TGTGCCAGCAGCGCCCCTCCGGGACTAGCCGAGCAGTACTTC. It codes for CASSAPPGLAEQYF.

This chain uses TRBV7-2 with TRBJ1-5; no definite D call. Trimming pared 4 bases from V and 3 bases from J, leaving 25 bases between. Germline V lookup: CDR1 SGHTA, CDR2 FQGNSA. The CDR3 length is 19 residues. The CDR3 loop is CASSSTLGPSIVNNQPQHF. CDR3 nucleotide sequence: TGTGCCAGCAGCTCAACCCTTGGACCGTCGATCGTCAACAATCAGCCCCAGCATTTT.

This clone came up a few times. CDR3 DNA: TGTGCCAGCAGTGGCAGGGGTGGCAATCAGCCCCAGCATTTT. Its protein is CASSGRGGNQPQHF. The gene calls are TRBV25-1 and TRBJ1-5; a possible D gene is TRBD1 (6 bases). V was cut by 4 bases and J by 2 bases, with 9 bases left in between. The V gene's germline CDR1 is MGHDK and CDR2 SYGVNS. There are 14 residues in the CDR3.

The chain recombines TRBV24-1 with TRBJ2-1; tentative D call: TRBD2 (6 bases). The CDR3 runs 18 residues. V shed 2 bases and J shed 4 bases, with 20 bases lying between them. CDR1 and CDR2 from the germline V gene are KGHDR and SFDVKD. The CDR3 loop reads CATSDSEPAGTPYNEQFF. CDR3 bases: TGTGCCACCAGTGATTCTGAGCCCGCCGGGACTCCTTACAATGAGCAGTTCTTC.

This clone is deemed medium-sized. V is TRBV4-3 and J is TRBJ1-2; D perhaps matches TRBD1 (5 bases). The CDR3 consists of 14 residues. From germline, CDR1 is LGHNA and CDR2 YSLEER. V lost 0 bases and J lost 6, with 11 bases in between. The chain's CDR3 is CASSQERGPNGYTF. In DNA, the CDR3 is TGCGCCAGCAGCCAAGAAAGGGGTCCTAATGGCTACACCTTC.

The V and J genes are TRBV7-2 and TRBJ1-5, with 8 bases fitting TRBD1. CDR3 length: 15 amino acids. The germline CDR1 and CDR2 sequences are SGHTA and FQGNSA. Unmatched junction bases numbered 6, after V lost 4 bases and J lost 4 bases. CDR3: CASSSRTGMNQPQHF. CDR3 bases: TGTGCCAGCAGCTCACGGACAGGGATGAATCAGCCCCAGCATTTT. The full variable domain, completed using reference TRBV7-2 and TRBJ1-5, is GAGVSQSPSNKVTEKGKDVELRCDPISGHTALYWYRQSLGQGLEFLIYFQGNSAPDKSGLPSDRFSAERTGGSVSTLTIQRTQQEDSAVYLCASSSRTGMNQPQHFGDGTRLSIL.

This clone was observed once. Distinct nucleotide sequences in the sample also encode this CDR3. The chain uses TRBV7-3 and TRBJ1-2, with D perhaps matching TRBD1 (5 bases). From germline, CDR1 is SGHTA and CDR2 FQGTGA. Trimming removed 5 bases at V and 2 bases at J, with 9 bases between. This CDR3 region has 13 residues. The CDR3 DNA reads TGTGCCAGCAGCCCCGACAGAAACTATGGCTACACCTTC. This encodes CASSPDRNYGYTF.

The V gene is TRBV3-1 (or the pseudogene TRBV3-2), the J gene TRBJ2-3; 7 nucleotides line up with TRBD2. Germline CDR1 and CDR2: LGHDT and YNNKEL (reference sequence). There are 15 residues in the CDR3. Trimming removed 4 bases from V and 2 bases from J; junction bases left unmatched: 6. The CDR3: CASSPTSLFTDTQYF. The DNA for the CDR3 is TGTGCCAGCAGCCCGACTAGCCTATTCACAGATACGCAGTATTTT.

The rearrangement joins TRBV7-8 to TRBJ2-2, with a tentative D call TRBD2 (5 bases). CDR1 and CDR2 (germline): SGHVS, FQNEAQ. V gave up 6 bases and J gave up 2 bases, with 10 bases separating them. The CDR3 extends over 14 amino acids. The CDR3 protein is CASSPSLNTGELFF. The CDR3 DNA sequence: TGTGCCAGCAGTCCTAGCCTTAACACCGGGGAGCTGTTTTTT.

The CDR3 region is CASSSTNTYRVENTGELFF. For the CDR3, the DNA is TGTGCCAGCAGCTCAACTAACACCTACAGGGTGGAGAACACCGGGGAGCTGTTTTTT. The chain recombines TRBV5-6 with TRBJ2-2, with TRBD1 as a possible D gene (6 bases). The germline V gene has CDR1 SGHDT and CDR2 YYEEEE. Trimming removed 3 bases from V and 1 base from J, with 22 bases in between. The CDR3 loop spans 19 amino acids.

This clone showed up just a few times. This chain uses TRBV28 with TRBJ2-1; no definite D call. V gave up 4 bases and J gave up 7 bases, with 14 bases separating them. CDR3 size: 14 residues. Germline V gives CDR1 MDHEN, CDR2 SYDVKM. The CDR3, as DNA: TGTGCCAGCAGTTACCCCGTAGGGAAGAATGAGCAGTTCTTC. It is translated as CASSYPVGKNEQFF.

The rearrangement links TRBV6-5 to TRBJ2-2; D is unclear. V was cut by 7 bases and J by 6 bases, with 9 bases left in between. The CDR3 covers 12 residues. Germline assignment: CDR1 MNHEY and CDR2 SVGAGI. In nucleotides, the CDR3 is TGTGCCAGCAAACTGTGGTCCGGGGAGCTGTTTTTT. This codes for CASKLWSGELFF.

This clone was recorded a few times. The rearrangement joins TRBV5-6 to TRBJ1-2; a possible D gene is TRBD1 (6 bases). CDR1 is SGHDT, CDR2 YYEEEE, per germline. The CDR3 consists of 16 residues. Trimming took off 4 bases at V and 4 bases at J, with 20 bases between the two ends. CDR3 in DNA: TGTGCCAGCAGCGCACTGACAGGATCGACTGTCTATGGCTACACCTTC. This gives the protein CASSALTGSTVYGYTF.

The rearrangement links TRBV7-6 to TRBJ2-6; 8 bases match TRBD1. V was clipped by 11 bases and J by 1 base; unmatched bases: 7. The V gene's germline CDR1 is SGHVS and CDR2 FNYEAQ. CDR3 length: 15 residues. The CDR3 region is CAGQGFRSGANVLTF. CDR3 DNA sequence: TGTGCCGGACAGGGATTCCGATCTGGGGCCAACGTCCTGACTTTC.

This chain uses TRBV7-6 with TRBJ2-2, with TRBD1 matching 8 bases. This CDR3 has 14 amino acids. Germline V gives CDR1 SGHVS, CDR2 FNYEAQ. V trimming: 4 bases; J trimming: 7 bases; junction bases outside the gene matches: 5. In DNA, the CDR3 is TGTGCCAGCAGCTCGGACAGGGTTATCGGGGAGCTGTTTTTT. The encoded protein is CASSSDRVIGELFF.

The rearrangement uses TRBV9 and TRBJ1-5; D perhaps matches TRBD1 (5 bases). The CDR3 totals 14 residues. Per the germline V gene, CDR1 is SGDLS and CDR2 is YYNGEE. The V end was cut by 3 bases, the J end by 2 bases, with 9 bases between. CDR3 protein: CASSGGGGNQPQHF. CDR3 bases: TGTGCCAGCAGCGGCGGAGGGGGCAATCAGCCCCAGCATTTT.

This chain joins TRBV7-8 and TRBJ2-3; 8 bases map to TRBD1. The CDR3 sequence is 17 residues long. V dropped 5 bases and J dropped 0; count of bases not matched to a gene: 10. The germline V gene has CDR1 SGHVS and CDR2 FQNEAQ. The CDR3 sequence is CASSEPRTGLSTDTQYF. CDR3 in DNA: TGTGCCAGCAGCGAACCGCGGACAGGGTTGAGCACAGATACGCAGTATTTT.

The CDR3 DNA reads TGTGCCAGCAGCGTATGGTCAAGCGGGAGACATACCGGGGAGCTGTTTTTT. Translation: CASSVWSSGRHTGELFF. The chain is built from TRBV9 and TRBJ2-2; 8 bases are a match to TRBD2. The V and J ends lost 1 base and 5 bases, in that order; junction bases with no gene match: 10. The CDR3 extends over 17 amino acids. Germline assignment: CDR1 SGDLS and CDR2 YYNGEE.

V and J are TRBV9 and TRBJ2-3; 12 nucleotides align to TRBD2. This CDR3 is built from 18 residues. Germline lookup yields CDR1 SGDLS and CDR2 YYNGEE. V was pared by 0 bases and J by 2 bases, with 7 bases of the junction left unmatched. The CDR3 sequence is CASSVVASGRVHTDTQYF. Written as DNA, the CDR3 is TGTGCCAGCAGCGTAGTAGCTAGCGGGAGGGTTCACACAGATACGCAGTATTTT.

The chain recombines TRBV7-2 with TRBJ1-1, with D perhaps TRBD1 (6 bases). The germline CDR1 and CDR2 sequences are SGHTA and FQGNSA. V was clipped by 1 base and J by 5 bases, with 17 bases between them. CDR3 size: 16 residues. The CDR3 DNA is TGTGCCAGCAGCTTAGTGGGGGCCCTCACGGGGACTGAAGCTTTCTTT. Protein sequence: CASSLVGALTGTEAFF.

This chain connects TRBV13 to TRBJ2-5, with 7 nucleotides matching TRBD2. The CDR3 extends over 16 amino acids. The V gene's germline CDR1 is PRHDT and CDR2 FYEKMQ (reference sequence). Trimming cost V 2 bases and J 2 bases; bases outside gene matches: 8. The CDR3 reads CASSLSSAGLQETQYF. In DNA, the CDR3 is TGTGCCAGCAGCTTATCTTCAGCGGGGCTTCAAGAGACCCAGTACTTC.

The rearrangement joins TRBV25-1 to TRBJ1-1, with 7 bases matching TRBD1. Trimming at V came to 8 bases and at J to 6 bases, leaving 12 bases not matched to a gene. The CDR3 extends over 14 amino acids. Per the germline V gene, CDR1 is MGHDK and CDR2 is SYGVNS. The CDR3 here is CASQGTGESAEAFF. The CDR3 coding sequence is TGTGCCAGCCAGGGAACAGGGGAAAGCGCTGAAGCTTTCTTT.